This TCR beta chain emerged from a study of neurological immune-mediated disorders. Regarding the study as a whole: While HTLV-1-associated myelopathy showed the greatest TCR clonal expansion, multiple sclerosis showed the least, falling below healthy controls. Sharing of CDR3 amino acid sequences among expanded clones across subjects was absent, suggesting private repertoires in all groups.

The cDNA was generated through 5'RACE incorporating 10-nucleotide random UMIs. TCRdb fed the 5' RACE reads into MiXCR, producing one record per CDR3 protein. The profile shows approximately 23,000 distinct CDR3 sequences, about 10% of them singletons. This clonotype was detected many times. Its antigen is not identified. This CDR3 spans 16 amino acids. V was pared by 1 base and J by 3 bases, with 17 bases between. Germline CDR1 DFQATT, CDR2 SNEGSKA (reference sequence). The chain uses TRBV20-1 and TRBJ2-3; D perhaps matches TRBD1 (5 bases). The sequenced sample was PBMCs. The clonotype comes from a woman aged 60 to 75 with HTLV-1-associated myelopathy (HAM/TSP). This chain's CDR3 is CSARVAVGAVTDTQYF. The CDR3 bases are TGCAGTGCTAGAGTTGCAGTTGGGGCCGTGACAGATACGCAGTATTTT.